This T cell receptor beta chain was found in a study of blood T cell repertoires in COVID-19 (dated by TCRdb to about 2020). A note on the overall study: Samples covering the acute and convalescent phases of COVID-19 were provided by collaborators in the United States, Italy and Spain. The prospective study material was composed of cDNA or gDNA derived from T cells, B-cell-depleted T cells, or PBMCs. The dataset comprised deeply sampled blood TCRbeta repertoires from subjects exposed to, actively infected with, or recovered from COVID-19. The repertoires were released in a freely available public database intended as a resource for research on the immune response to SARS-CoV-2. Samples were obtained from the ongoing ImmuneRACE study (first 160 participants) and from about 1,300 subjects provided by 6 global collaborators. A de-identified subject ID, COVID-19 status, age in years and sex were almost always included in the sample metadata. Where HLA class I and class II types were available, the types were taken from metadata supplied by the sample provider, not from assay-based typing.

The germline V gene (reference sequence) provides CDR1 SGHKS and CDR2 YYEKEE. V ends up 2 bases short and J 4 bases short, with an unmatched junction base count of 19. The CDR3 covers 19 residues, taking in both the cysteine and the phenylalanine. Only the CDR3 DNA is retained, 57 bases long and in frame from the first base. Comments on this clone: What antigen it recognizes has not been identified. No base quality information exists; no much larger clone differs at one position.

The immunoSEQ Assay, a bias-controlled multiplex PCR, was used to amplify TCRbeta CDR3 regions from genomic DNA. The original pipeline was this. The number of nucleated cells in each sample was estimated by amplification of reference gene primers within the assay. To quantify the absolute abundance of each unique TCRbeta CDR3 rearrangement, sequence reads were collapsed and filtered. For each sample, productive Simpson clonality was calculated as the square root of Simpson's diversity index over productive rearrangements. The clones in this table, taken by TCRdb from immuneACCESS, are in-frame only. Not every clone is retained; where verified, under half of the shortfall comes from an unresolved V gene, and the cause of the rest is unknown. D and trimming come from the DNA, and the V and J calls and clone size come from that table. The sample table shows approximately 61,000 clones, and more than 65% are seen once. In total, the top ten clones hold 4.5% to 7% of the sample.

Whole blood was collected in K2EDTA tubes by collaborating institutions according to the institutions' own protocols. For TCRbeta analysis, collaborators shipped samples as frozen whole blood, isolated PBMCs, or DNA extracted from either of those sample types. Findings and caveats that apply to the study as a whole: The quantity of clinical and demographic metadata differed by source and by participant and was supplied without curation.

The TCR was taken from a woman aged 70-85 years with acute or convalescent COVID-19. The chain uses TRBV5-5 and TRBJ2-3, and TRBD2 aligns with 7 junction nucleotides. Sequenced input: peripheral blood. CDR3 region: CASSFEPSGGGDMADTQYF. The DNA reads TGTGCCAGCAGCTTTGAGCCGAGTGGCGGGGGAGATATGGCAGATACGCAGTATTTT.